The rows below give T cell receptor beta chains drawn from one sample of a study of CD8+ T cells in alopecia areata. Clones were sequenced by immunoSEQ multiplex PCR, and TCRdb holds only the in-frame ones, with some missing. The sample includes approximately 150,000 clones, around 87% seen only once; the top ten take less than 15%. The sample in question was CD8+ T cells sorted from blood, obtained at week 0. Receptor source: a human donor with alopecia areata. CDR3s include the opening cysteine and the closing phenylalanine or tryptophan. Fields, in order: D gene, J gene, V gene, clone size, CDR3 protein, CDR3 DNA. A D gene is named only where the DNA matches it firmly. Not all rows give a size; the values are once, few, many and, for expanded clones, a class.

D gene: .; J gene: TRBJ2-5; V gene: TRBV10-3; clone size: .; CDR3 protein: CAISSPNLYSRRFQETQYF; CDR3 DNA: TGTGCCATCAGCTCACCTAACCTTTATAGCAGAAGATTCCAAGAGACCCAGTACTTC
D gene: .; J gene: TRBJ2-7; V gene: TRBV29-1; clone size: once; CDR3 protein: CSVQVGGSYEQYF; CDR3 DNA: TGCAGCGTCCAAGTAGGGGGCTCCTACGAGCAGTACTTC
D gene: TRBD2; J gene: TRBJ2-3; V gene: TRBV2; clone size: .; CDR3 protein: CASSGGPSTDTQYF; CDR3 DNA: TGTGCTTCTAGCGGGGGGCCTAGCACAGATACGCAGTATTTT
D gene: .; J gene: TRBJ2-7; V gene: TRBV29-1; clone size: few; CDR3 protein: CSVVGGLRFYEQYF; CDR3 DNA: TGCAGCGTTGTAGGGGGGCTCCGCTTCTACGAGCAGTACTTC
D gene: .; J gene: TRBJ2-2; V gene: TRBV2; clone size: .; CDR3 protein: CASDGGQNTGELFF; CDR3 DNA: TGTGCCAGTGACGGGGGGCAGAACACCGGGGAGCTGTTTTTT
D gene: .; J gene: TRBJ2-7; V gene: TRBV7-3; clone size: once; CDR3 protein: CASSLNYGDQQYF; CDR3 DNA: TGTGCCAGCAGCTTAAATTATGGGGACCAGCAGTACTTC
D gene: TRBD1; J gene: TRBJ1-1; V gene: TRBV5-1; clone size: once; CDR3 protein: CASSFFEQGAAEAFF; CDR3 DNA: TGCGCCAGCAGCTTTTTCGAACAGGGGGCGGCTGAAGCTTTCTTT
D gene: .; J gene: TRBJ2-1; V gene: TRBV9; clone size: .; CDR3 protein: CASSVSGGPNEQFF; CDR3 DNA: TGTGCCAGCAGCGTCTCAGGAGGCCCCAATGAGCAGTTCTTC
D gene: .; J gene: TRBJ2-5; V gene: TRBV27; clone size: .; CDR3 protein: CASSFYASAETQYF; CDR3 DNA: TGTGCCAGCAGTTTTTACGCTAGCGCGGAGACCCAGTACTTC
D gene: TRBD2; J gene: TRBJ2-1; V gene: TRBV9; clone size: .; CDR3 protein: CASSVARLAVYNEQFF; CDR3 DNA: TGTGCCAGCAGCGTAGCGCGACTAGCGGTCTACAATGAGCAGTTCTTC
D gene: TRBD1; J gene: TRBJ1-4; V gene: TRBV13; clone size: .; CDR3 protein: CASRHSGTDEKLFF; CDR3 DNA: TGTGCCAGCAGACATTCCGGGACAGATGAAAAACTGTTTTTT
D gene: .; J gene: TRBJ2-7; V gene: TRBV6-6; clone size: few; CDR3 protein: CASLRDPWDEQYF; CDR3 DNA: TGTGCCAGCCTGAGGGACCCTTGGGACGAGCAGTACTTC
D gene: .; J gene: TRBJ2-7; V gene: TRBV29-1; clone size: once; CDR3 protein: CSVEVGSVYEQYF; CDR3 DNA: TGCAGCGTTGAAGTTGGTAGCGTCTACGAGCAGTACTTC
D gene: .; J gene: TRBJ2-7; V gene: TRBV21-1; clone size: .; CDR3 protein: CANFPRAGVCEQYF; CDR3 DNA: TGTGCCAATTTCCCCCGAGCGGGAGTCTGCGAGCAGTACTTC
D gene: .; J gene: TRBJ2-3; V gene: TRBV6-5; clone size: .; CDR3 protein: CASGNTPSTDTQYF; CDR3 DNA: TGTGCCAGCGGGAATACCCCTAGCACAGATACGCAGTATTTT
D gene: .; J gene: TRBJ2-3; V gene: TRBV6-6; clone size: .; CDR3 protein: CATEGGRDTQYF; CDR3 DNA: TGTGCCACCGAGGGGGGGAGAGATACGCAGTATTTT
D gene: .; J gene: TRBJ1-4; V gene: TRBV9; clone size: .; CDR3 protein: CASSVSGVTNEKLFF; CDR3 DNA: TGTGCCAGCAGCGTATCGGGGGTTACTAATGAAAAACTGTTTTTT
D gene: TRBD2; J gene: TRBJ2-7; V gene: TRBV7-9; clone size: .; CDR3 protein: CASSHSGGRNSYEQYF; CDR3 DNA: TGTGCCAGCAGCCATTCGGGGGGACGGAACTCCTACGAGCAGTACTTC
D gene: .; J gene: TRBJ1-2; V gene: TRBV9; clone size: .; CDR3 protein: CASSVGNREGYTF; CDR3 DNA: TGTGCCAGCAGCGTGGGCAACCGGGAGGGCTACACCTTC
D gene: .; J gene: TRBJ2-7; V gene: TRBV6-5; clone size: .; CDR3 protein: CASSYWLGVSYEQYF; CDR3 DNA: TGTGCCAGCAGTTACTGGCTGGGGGTAAGCTACGAGCAGTACTTC
D gene: TRBD1; J gene: TRBJ2-7; V gene: TRBV27; clone size: .; CDR3 protein: CASGTGVAYEQYF; CDR3 DNA: TGTGCCAGCGGAACAGGGGTGGCGTACGAGCAGTACTTC
D gene: .; J gene: TRBJ1-3; V gene: TRBV4-1; clone size: .; CDR3 protein: CASSQAGGYSGNTIYF; CDR3 DNA: TGCGCCAGCAGCCAAGCGGGGGGATACTCTGGAAACACCATATATTTT
D gene: .; J gene: TRBJ2-3; V gene: TRBV5-4; clone size: .; CDR3 protein: CASSFSPGGTDTQYF; CDR3 DNA: TGTGCCAGCAGCTTTTCCCCAGGGGGCACAGATACGCAGTATTTT
D gene: .; J gene: TRBJ2-7; V gene: TRBV29-1; clone size: once; CDR3 protein: CSVENPGRSYEQYF; CDR3 DNA: TGCAGCGTTGAAAATCCGGGACGGTCCTACGAGCAGTACTTC
D gene: .; J gene: TRBJ1-5; V gene: TRBV7-9; clone size: .; CDR3 protein: CASSSPGINQPQHF; CDR3 DNA: TGTGCCAGCAGCTCCCCAGGGATCAATCAGCCCCAGCATTTT
D gene: .; J gene: TRBJ1-2; V gene: TRBV6-6; clone size: once; CDR3 protein: CASSLRGSPNYGYTF; CDR3 DNA: TGTGCCAGCAGTCTACGAGGGTCCCCTAACTATGGCTACACCTTC
D gene: .; J gene: TRBJ1-1; V gene: TRBV7-2; clone size: .; CDR3 protein: CASSLAGIPEAFF; CDR3 DNA: TGTGCCAGCAGCTTAGCAGGGATCCCTGAAGCTTTCTTT
D gene: .; J gene: TRBJ2-7; V gene: TRBV9; clone size: .; CDR3 protein: CASSVTESYEQYF; CDR3 DNA: TGTGCCAGCAGCGTAACGGAATCCTACGAGCAGTACTTC
D gene: .; J gene: TRBJ2-3; V gene: TRBV2; clone size: .; CDR3 protein: CASTGPGPRTDTQYF; CDR3 DNA: TGTGCCAGCACCGGTCCGGGACCTCGCACAGATACGCAGTATTTT
D gene: .; J gene: TRBJ2-4; V gene: TRBV14; clone size: .; CDR3 protein: CASSPLSGPEESIQYF; CDR3 DNA: TGTGCCAGCAGCCCCCTTTCGGGACCCGAGGAAAGCATTCAGTACTTC
D gene: .; J gene: TRBJ2-3; V gene: TRBV11-2; clone size: .; CDR3 protein: CASSLDSWGKSTDTQYF; CDR3 DNA: TGTGCCAGCAGCTTAGATTCTTGGGGAAAAAGCACAGATACGCAGTATTTT
D gene: .; J gene: TRBJ2-7; V gene: TRBV19; clone size: .; CDR3 protein: CASKPSDNYEVQYF; CDR3 DNA: TGTGCCAGTAAGCCTAGCGACAACTACGAGGTGCAGTACTTC
D gene: .; J gene: TRBJ1-3; V gene: TRBV9; clone size: .; CDR3 protein: CATSGNTIYF; CDR3 DNA: TGTGCCACGTCTGGAAACACCATATATTTT
D gene: .; J gene: TRBJ2-5; V gene: TRBV27; clone size: .; CDR3 protein: CASSLSTGLWETQYF; CDR3 DNA: TGTGCCAGCAGTTTATCGACAGGCCTTTGGGAGACCCAGTACTTC
D gene: .; J gene: TRBJ2-3; V gene: TRBV21-1; clone size: .; CDR3 protein: CASSKRQAGTASGTDTQYF; CDR3 DNA: TGTGCCAGCAGCAAACGCCAAGCTGGGACAGCCTCAGGCACAGATACGCAGTATTTT
D gene: TRBD2; J gene: TRBJ2-1; V gene: TRBV7-9; clone size: .; CDR3 protein: CASSSEKGGRAANEQFF; CDR3 DNA: TGTGCCAGCAGCTCGGAGAAGGGCGGGAGGGCCGCCAATGAGCAGTTCTTC
D gene: .; J gene: TRBJ2-1; V gene: TRBV4-1; clone size: few; CDR3 protein: CASSQEFSVTYNEQFF; CDR3 DNA: TGCGCCAGCAGCCAGGAATTTAGTGTTACCTACAATGAGCAGTTCTTC
D gene: TRBD1; J gene: TRBJ2-7; V gene: TRBV4-1; clone size: once; CDR3 protein: CASSPPGQVTEQYF; CDR3 DNA: TGCGCCAGCAGCCCTCCGGGACAGGTGACCGAGCAGTACTTC
D gene: TRBD2; J gene: TRBJ2-1; V gene: TRBV29-1; clone size: .; CDR3 protein: CSVAPLADSYNEQFF; CDR3 DNA: TGCAGCGTAGCCCCCCTAGCGGACTCCTACAATGAGCAGTTCTTC
D gene: .; J gene: TRBJ2-3; V gene: TRBV6-1; clone size: .; CDR3 protein: CASSEAGGHTDTQYF; CDR3 DNA: TGTGCCAGCAGTGAAGCGGGGGGGCACACAGATACGCAGTATTTT
D gene: .; J gene: TRBJ2-1; V gene: TRBV2; clone size: few; CDR3 protein: CASSEARPDDEQFF; CDR3 DNA: TGTGCCAGCAGTGAAGCGCGGCCGGATGATGAGCAGTTCTTC